A single sample gave rise to the 18 T cell receptor beta chains below, sequenced in a study of cytomegalovirus exposure and HLA in healthy donors. Vbeta (60) and Jbeta (13) primers were used in the PCR. The method was immunoSEQ multiplex PCR; TCRdb's version includes in-frame clones alone and lacks a portion of them. This table has 100,000 to 150,000 clones, around four fifths appearing once. Sequencing was done on a sample of PBMCs. The receptors originated from a man between 35 and 55 years old in good health and CMV-seronegative.

The V and J genes are TRBV5-1 and TRBJ2-5, with D maybe TRBD1 (5 bases). This CDR3 spans 15 amino acids. V lost 1 base and J lost 5, with 15 bases in between. Germline lookup yields CDR1 SGHRS and CDR2 YFSETQ. The CDR3 DNA is TGCGCCAGCAGCTTGTATGGGGCCAAGGGCGAGACCCAGTACTTC. This encodes CASSLYGAKGETQYF. Drawing the rest from reference TRBV5-1 and TRBJ2-5, the complete variable domain is KAGVTQTPRYLIKTRGQQVTLSCSPISGHRSVSWYQQTPGQGLQFLFEYFSETQRNKGNFPGRFSGRQFSNSRSEMNVSTLELGDSALYLCASSLYGAKGETQYFGPGTRLLVL.

V gene TRBV6-5 combines with J gene TRBJ1-2; 8 bases are a match to TRBD1. Germline V CDR1 and CDR2: MNHEY, SVGAGI. The CDR3 covers 14 residues. V trimming: 2 bases; J trimming: 4 bases; junction bases outside the gene matches: 3. CDR3 in amino acids: CASSYGTGSYGYTF. The CDR3, as DNA: TGTGCCAGCAGTTACGGGACAGGAAGCTATGGCTACACCTTC.

This chain joins TRBV6-5 and TRBJ1-3; 7 positions agree with TRBD1. This CDR3 spans 14 amino acids. J lost 0 bases, V lost 8 bases, and 4 bases had no gene match. Germline V lookup: CDR1 MNHEY, CDR2 SVGAGI. CDR3 sequence reads: CASRTGGSGNTIYF. CDR3 DNA: TGTGCCAGCCGGACAGGCGGCTCTGGAAACACCATATATTTT.

The rearrangement joins TRBV30 to TRBJ1-1; no reliable D call. The V gene's germline CDR1 is GTSNPN and CDR2 SVGIG (reference sequence). Deletions cut 0 bases from V and 4 bases from J, with 18 bases between. This CDR3 region has 16 residues. The CDR3 coding sequence is TGTGCCTGGAGTGTAAGCCTCCCTGACGAGGGCACTGAAGCTTTCTTT. Translated: CAWSVSLPDEGTEAFF.

This clone was found a few times. The sample holds other DNA sequences that translate to the same CDR3. The genes are TRBV9 and TRBJ2-3; 7 bases fit TRBD1. V was pared by 0 bases and J by 2 bases, with 3 bases of the junction left unmatched. The CDR3 runs 15 residues. CDR1 and CDR2 (germline): SGDLS, YYNGEE. CDR3 in DNA: TGTGCCAGCAGCGTAGAAGGACAGGACACAGATACGCAGTATTTT. Translated, it gives CASSVEGQDTDTQYF.

The V gene is TRBV11-2, the J gene TRBJ2-1, with D perhaps matching TRBD2 (5 bases). V was pared by 6 bases and J by 0 bases, with 12 bases between. This CDR3 has 15 residues. Germline values: CDR1 SGHAT, CDR2 FQNNGV. The DNA for the CDR3 is TGTGCCAGCAGTCCCGGACTCAACTCCTACAATGAGCAGTTCTTC. Translation gives CASSPGLNSYNEQFF.

The chain links TRBV7-3 to TRBJ1-1, with 7 bases identical to TRBD1. The CDR3 extends over 13 amino acids. Germline loops: CDR1 SGHTA, CDR2 FQGTGA. The V segment lost 4 bases and the J segment 2 bases; nucleotides outside the gene matches: 1. CDR3 DNA: TGTGCCAGCAGCTACAGGGGAAACACTGAAGCTTTCTTT. Translated, it gives CASSYRGNTEAFF.

The chain joins TRBV5-4 to TRBJ2-5; no clear D gene. This CDR3 contains 13 residues. With 1 base removed from V and 4 bases from J, the gap between germline ends came to 8 bases. Germline V gene lookup returns CDR1 SGHNT and CDR2 YYREEE (reference sequence). The CDR3 DNA follows: TGTGCCAGCAGCTTGACAGCCCGAGAGACCCAGTACTTC. Residues: CASSLTARETQYF. The complete variable domain, with remaining parts taken from reference TRBV5-4 and TRBJ2-5, reads ETGVTQSPTHLIKTRGQQVTLRCSSQSGHNTVSWYQQALGQGPQFIFQYYREEENGRGNFPPRFSGLQFPNYSSELNVNALELDDSALYLCASSLTARETQYFGPGTRLLVL.

CDR3 nucleotides: TGTGCCAGCAGCTTAGATCTCGGCAGGGAAAACTCCTACGAGCAGTACTTC. Encoded protein: CASSLDLGRENSYEQYF. This chain links TRBV11-2 with TRBJ2-7; D possibly corresponds to TRBD1 (5 bases). The CDR3 is made up of 17 amino acids. Trimming took off 0 bases at V and 0 bases at J, with 15 bases between the two ends. Germline V CDR1 and CDR2: SGHAT, FQNNGV.

The rearrangement links TRBV7-2 to TRBJ2-3, with D hard to call. The germline V and J ends were trimmed by 0 bases and 5 bases, with 6 bases remaining between them. Germline V gene data show CDR1 as SGHTA and CDR2 as FQGNSA. The CDR3 has 13 residues. The CDR3 nucleotides are TGTGCCAGCAGCTTAGCTTCCGGAGATACGCAGTATTTT. This gives the protein CASSLASGDTQYF.

The chain is built from TRBV7-9 and TRBJ2-1, with TRBD2 as a possible D gene (7 bases). Germline assignment: CDR1 SEHNR and CDR2 FQNEAQ (reference sequence). The CDR3 is 15 residues long. V was cut by 1 base and J by 8 bases, with 15 bases left in between. The CDR3 loop is CASSLVGEGGYEQFF. The CDR3 DNA reads as TGTGCCAGCAGCTTAGTAGGGGAGGGGGGGTATGAGCAGTTCTTC.

A single count supports this clone. This CDR3 reads CSASGRTARNEQYF. CDR3 DNA sequence: TGCAGCGCCTCGGGTAGGACAGCCAGAAACGAGCAGTACTTC. The V gene is TRBV29-1, the J gene TRBJ2-5; possibly TRBD1 for D (6 bases). The end of the DNA aligns better with TRBJ2-7, so the J call may be wrong. The V gene's germline CDR1 is SQVTM and CDR2 ANQGSEA. The CDR3 contains 14 residues.

V and J are TRBV30 and TRBJ2-3; 8 nucleotides agree with TRBD2. This CDR3 spans 15 amino acids. Per germline, CDR1 GTSNPN and CDR2 SVGIG (reference sequence). J gave up 4 bases and V 1 base, and 7 bases lay outside the gene matches. The CDR3, as DNA: TGTGCCTGGAGTGAGGGGACTAGGGGCCCAGATACGCAGTATTTT. Translated: CAWSEGTRGPDTQYF.

The chain is built from TRBV7-3 and TRBJ2-1; 8 bases are shared with TRBD2. The V segment lost 1 base and the J segment 3 bases; nucleotides outside the gene matches: 5. The CDR3 is made up of 16 amino acids. Germline V gene data show CDR1 as SGHTA and CDR2 as FQGTGA. In nucleotides, the CDR3 is TGTGCCAGCAGCTTAAGCGGGGGGCCGATCTACAATGAGCAGTTCTTC. Translation gives CASSLSGGPIYNEQFF. Variable domain in full (rest from reference TRBV7-3 and TRBJ2-1): GAGVSQTPSNKVTEKGKYVELRCDPISGHTALYWYRQSLGQGPEFLIYFQGTGAADDSGLPNDRFFAVRPEGSVSTLKIQRTERGDSAVYLCASSLSGGPIYNEQFFGPGTRLTVL.

The genes are TRBV5-6 and TRBJ1-2, with D tentatively TRBD1 (5 bases). The CDR3 runs 15 residues. The V and J ends lost 6 bases and 2 bases respectively, with 17 bases between them. The germline V gene has CDR1 SGHDT and CDR2 YYEEEE. CDR3 in DNA: TGTGCCAGCACCACCACCCTGACAGAGAACTATGGCTACACCTTC. Protein sequence: CASTTTLTENYGYTF.

V usage is TRBV5-1 and J usage is TRBJ1-4, with D tentatively TRBD1 (6 bases). This CDR3 contains 13 residues. Germline V gene data show CDR1 as SGHRS and CDR2 as YFSETQ. Trimming stripped 2 bases from V and 11 bases from J, with 13 bases between. The CDR3 DNA reads TGCGCCAGCAGCTTCTTACAGGGTGACAAACTGTTTTTT. This codes for CASSFLQGDKLFF.

The rearrangement links TRBV9 to TRBJ1-1, with D perhaps TRBD1 (5 bases). CDR3 length: 14 residues. Deletions cut 0 bases from V and 0 bases from J, with 6 bases between. CDR1 and CDR2 from the germline V gene are SGDLS and YYNGEE. CDR3 nucleotides: TGTGCCAGCAGCGTAGGACAGTTGAACACTGAAGCTTTCTTT. Translating it yields CASSVGQLNTEAFF.

The table lists this clone with a few counts. In nucleotides, the CDR3 is TGTGCCAGCCTTAAGCGGGCAGGGGGCGATGAAAAACTGTTTTTT. Its protein product is CASLKRAGGDEKLFF. The chain uses TRBV2 and TRBJ1-4; 8 bases map to TRBD1. This CDR3 is 15 amino acids long. The V gene end was trimmed by 8 bases and the J gene end by 6 bases; junction bases not matched to a gene: 11. The germline V gene has CDR1 SNHLY and CDR2 FYNNEI.